This is a list of T cell receptor beta chains from one sample in a study of shared clonotypes between healthy human individuals. Assay used: immunoSEQ multiplex PCR; TCRdb lists only in-frame clones, some missing. The sample lists some 2.3 million clones, just over 90% occurring once. The specimen was naive CD4+ T cells from PBMCs. Receptor source: a man between 18 and 35 years old in good health. Some clones in this sample may be carry-over from other donors' samples. Both conserved end residues are part of each CDR3. A D gene is named only where the DNA matches it firmly. Clone size appears in some rows only: once, few, many, or a class for an expanded clone.

J gene | clone size | V gene | D gene | CDR3 protein | CDR3 DNA
TRBJ2-3 | NA | TRBV11-2 | NA | CASSLDNGFTDTQYF | TGTGCCAGCAGCTTAGATAATGGCTTCACAGATACGCAGTATTTT
TRBJ2-7 | NA | TRBV7-2 | TRBD2 | CASSFRTSESEQYF | TGTGCCAGCAGCTTCCGGACTAGCGAGTCCGAGCAGTACTTC
TRBJ2-7 | NA | TRBV9 | NA | CASSATLGTPGVQYF | TGTGCCAGCAGCGCCACTCTGGGCACCCCTGGGGTGCAGTACTTC
TRBJ1-1 | NA | TRBV27 | NA | CASSRSTPNTEAFF | TGTGCCAGCAGTCGATCCACACCAAACACTGAAGCTTTCTTT
TRBJ2-3 | NA | TRBV6-5 | TRBD2 | CASSSGLAGAADTQYF | TGTGCCAGCAGTTCTGGACTAGCGGGAGCGGCAGATACGCAGTATTTT
TRBJ1-2 | NA | TRBV19 | NA | CASSTRQFGYTF | TGTGCCAGTAGTACCCGACAGTTCGGCTACACCTTC
TRBJ2-1 | NA | TRBV6-5 | NA | CASKLSPGPYNEQFF | TGTGCCAGCAAACTAAGCCCCGGGCCGTACAATGAGCAGTTCTTC
TRBJ2-7 | NA | TRBV29-1 | TRBD1 | CSGRTGLTGEQYF | TGCAGCGGGCGGACAGGGCTTACGGGCGAGCAGTACTTC
TRBJ1-4 | NA | TRBV5-1 | NA | CASSLSFQGGEKLFF | TGCGCCAGCAGCTTGTCTTTCCAGGGTGGTGAAAAACTGTTTTTT
TRBJ2-5 | NA | TRBV5-1 | NA | CASSRGDSTSQETQYF | TGCGCCAGCAGCAGGGGCGACAGCACCAGCCAAGAGACCCAGTACTTC
TRBJ1-1 | NA | TRBV27 | TRBD1 | CASRWTGGSTEAFF | TGTGCCAGCAGATGGACAGGGGGGAGTACTGAAGCTTTCTTT
TRBJ2-5 | NA | TRBV29-1 | TRBD2 | CSVDRRSRREGQKETQYF | TGCAGCGTTGATAGGCGAAGTAGGCGGGAGGGACAGAAAGAGACCCAGTACTTC
TRBJ2-1 | NA | TRBV7-9 | TRBD2 | CASSLALAGVNEQFF | TGTGCCAGCAGCTTAGCCCTAGCGGGAGTCAATGAGCAGTTCTTC
TRBJ2-7 | NA | TRBV19 | TRBD2 | CASSEPSGRLYEQYF | TGTGCCAGTAGTGAACCTAGCGGGAGGCTCTACGAGCAGTACTTC
TRBJ2-5 | NA | TRBV4-1 | NA | CASSQVGRVRRGMETQYF | TGCGCCAGCAGCCAAGTGGGGCGAGTGCGGAGGGGGATGGAGACCCAGTACTTC
TRBJ1-5 | NA | TRBV28 | TRBD1 | CASSLWDRGPLGNQPQHF | TGTGCCAGCAGTTTATGGGACAGGGGGCCTCTGGGCAATCAGCCCCAGCATTTT
TRBJ1-6 | NA | TRBV14 | TRBD1 | CASRPTGDSPLHF | TGTGCCAGCAGGCCGACAGGGGATTCACCCCTCCACTTT
TRBJ2-2 | once | TRBV5-1 | TRBD1 | CASSPTMTGGANTGELFF | TGCGCCAGCAGCCCGACCATGACAGGGGGTGCGAACACCGGGGAGCTGTTTTTT
TRBJ1-2 | NA | TRBV5-1 | TRBD1 | CASSVDGDRVLYGYTF | TGCGCCAGCAGCGTGGATGGGGACAGGGTTCTCTATGGCTACACCTTC
TRBJ2-1 | NA | TRBV7-3 | NA | CASSRLPDRGESSYNEQFF | TGTGCCAGCAGTCGACTACCGGATAGGGGGGAAAGCTCCTACAATGAGCAGTTCTTC
TRBJ1-1 | NA | TRBV5-1 | TRBD1 | CASSLAIRQGAEAFF | TGCGCCAGCAGCTTGGCCATAAGACAGGGGGCCGAAGCTTTCTTT
TRBJ2-7 | NA | TRBV25-1 | NA | CASSEPGSSYEQYF | TGTGCCAGCAGTGAGCCGGGGAGCTCCTACGAGCAGTACTTC
TRBJ2-7 | NA | TRBV9 | TRBD2 | CASSSAGVSEQYF | TGTGCCAGCAGCTCGGCGGGGGTTAGCGAGCAGTACTTC
TRBJ2-7 | NA | TRBV5-4 | TRBD1 | CASSQTGNSYEQYF | TGTGCCAGCAGTCAGACAGGGAATTCCTACGAGCAGTACTTC
TRBJ2-7 | NA | TRBV28 | TRBD2 | CASTLAGGPFLEQYF | TGTGCCAGCACGCTGGCGGGAGGGCCCTTCCTCGAGCAGTACTTC
TRBJ1-2 | NA | TRBV4-3 | NA | CASSQDDRTNYGYTF | TGCGCCAGCAGCCAAGATGACAGAACTAACTATGGCTACACCTTC